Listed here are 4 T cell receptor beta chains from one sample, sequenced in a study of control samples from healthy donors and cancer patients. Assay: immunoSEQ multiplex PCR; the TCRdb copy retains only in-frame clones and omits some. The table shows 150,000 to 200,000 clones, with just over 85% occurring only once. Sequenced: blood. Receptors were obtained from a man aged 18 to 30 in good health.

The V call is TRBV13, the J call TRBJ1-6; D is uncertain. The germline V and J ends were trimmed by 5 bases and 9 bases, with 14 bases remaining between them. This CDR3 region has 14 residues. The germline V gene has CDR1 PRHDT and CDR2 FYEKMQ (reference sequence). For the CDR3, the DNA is TGTGCCAGCAGCGTTAAGGACGGGATTTCACCCCTCCACTTT. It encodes CASSVKDGISPLHF.

The CDR3 nucleotides read TGTGCCAGCAGCTTAGCGGTATTGCGACAGGGATACAATGAGCAGTTCTTC. Translation gives CASSLAVLRQGYNEQFF. The chain joins TRBV7-2 to TRBJ2-1, with 7 bases lining up with TRBD1. Germline assignment: CDR1 SGHTA and CDR2 FQGNSA. The CDR3 contains 17 residues. V lost 0 bases to trimming and J lost 4 bases; unmatched junction nucleotides: 9.

CDR3 in amino acids: CASSMFGQGADEQFF. The CDR3 DNA reads as TGTGCCAGTAGTATGTTTGGCCAGGGGGCTGATGAGCAGTTCTTC. The J gene is TRBJ2-1, the V gene TRBV19, with 8 bases matching TRBD1. This CDR3 is 15 amino acids long. CDR1 and CDR2 from the germline V gene are LNHDA and SQIVND (reference sequence). V trimming: 3 bases; J trimming: 8 bases; junction bases outside the gene matches: 9.

In nucleotides, the CDR3 is TGTGCCAGCAGGGGGGCTTTGGATACGCAGTATTTT. It translates to CASRGALDTQYF. The chain couples TRBV27 to TRBJ2-3, with a weak D call TRBD1 (6 bases). CDR3 length equals 12 residues. Trimming shortened V by 6 bases and J by 6 bases, and 10 bases separated the two germline ends. Germline-derived CDR1 and CDR2 are MNHEY and SMNVEV (reference sequence).